The source of this TCR beta chain is a study of shared clonotypes between healthy human individuals. Findings of the study overall: Clonotype sharing among donors likely depends on sequencing depth.

Comment on this clone: What it recognizes is unknown.

Germline V CDR1 and CDR2: SGHTA, FQGNSA. This CDR3 is 14 amino acids long. Deletions cut 1 base from V and 7 bases from J, with 11 bases between. Generated by immunoSEQ multiplex PCR, the TCRdb table keeps only in-frame clones and is missing some. The data show fewer than 700,000 clones, with around 76% seen just once and more than 10% held by the top ten. Donors comprised healthy HIV-negative adults lacking recent acute infections or vaccinations. Each donor was a Caucasian adult residing in Nashville, Tennessee. The sample consisted of PBMCs. The TCR was taken from a woman aged 40 to 50 in good health. Some clones in this sample may be carry-over from other donors' samples. The J gene is TRBJ2-4, the V gene TRBV7-2, with D possibly TRBD2 on 5 matching bases. CDR3 residues: CASSLVAGLNIQYF. The CDR3 DNA follows: TGTGCCAGCAGCTTAGTGGCGGGCTTGAACATTCAGTACTTC.